The clone carrying this TCR beta chain appeared many times. The ends were cut back, 3 bases at V and 6 bases at J, with 12 bases in the middle. CDR1 is MDHEN and CDR2 is SYDVKM in the germline V gene. The CDR3 runs 14 residues. Researchers amplified the TCR beta CDR3 regions from RNA transcripts. The HTBI primer set was used in a first-round RT-PCR of the TCR CDR3. TCRdb passed the multiplex PCR reads through MiXCR, listing each CDR3 protein once. The table lists about 770,000 distinct CDR3 sequences, 15% to 20% of them singletons. Patients aged 18 to 65 had newly diagnosed hyperthyroidism of under 2 months' duration. Exclusion of patients followed from uncontrolled infection, other autoimmune disease, pregnancy or lactation. In making diagnoses, clinical symptoms, serum thyroxine and TRAb, thyroid ultrasound and orbital computed tomography were all used. Ahead of any ophthalmopathy symptoms, the blood sample was obtained at the first diagnosis of hyperthyroidism.

The record originates from a study of T cells in Graves' hyperthyroidism and ophthalmopathy. This TCR was recovered from a woman between 45 and 65 years old with Graves' hyperthyroidism that later progressed to Graves' ophthalmopathy. The sample was blood. The rearrangement uses TRBV28 and TRBJ1-5; D is undetermined. The CDR3 loop reads CASSFPGDLQPQHF. DNA for the CDR3: TGTGCCAGCAGTTTCCCGGGCGACCTTCAGCCCCAGCATTTT.